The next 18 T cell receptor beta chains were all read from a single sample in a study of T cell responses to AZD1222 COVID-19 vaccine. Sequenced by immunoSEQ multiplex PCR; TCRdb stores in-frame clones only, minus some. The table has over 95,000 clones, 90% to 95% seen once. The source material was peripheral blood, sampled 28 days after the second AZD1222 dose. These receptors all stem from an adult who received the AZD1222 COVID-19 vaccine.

The CDR3 spells CASRPSSTINQPQHF. Here the CDR3 DNA reads TGTGCCAGCCGGCCGTCGTCGACAATAAATCAGCCCCAGCATTTT. This rearrangement joins TRBV6-5 to TRBJ1-5, with D hard to call. CDR3 size: 15 residues. Trimming left V 8 bases short and J 4 bases short, with 18 bases between. Germline V gene sequence: CDR1 MNHEY, CDR2 SVGAGI.

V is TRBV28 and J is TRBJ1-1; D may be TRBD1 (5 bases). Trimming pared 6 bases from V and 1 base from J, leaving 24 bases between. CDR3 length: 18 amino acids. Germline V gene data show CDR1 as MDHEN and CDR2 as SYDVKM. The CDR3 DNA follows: TGTGCCAGCAGCATTAGAGTGGGGGGTAAAGTTGGGAACACTGAAGCTTTCTTT. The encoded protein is CASSIRVGGKVGNTEAFF.

This chain's CDR3 is CASSAPGLSFGEQYF. The CDR3 DNA sequence: TGTGCCAGCAGCGCCCCGGGACTGAGTTTCGGCGAGCAGTACTTC. The genes are TRBV5-4 and TRBJ2-7, with a weak D call TRBD2 (6 bases). Germline values: CDR1 SGHNT, CDR2 YYREEE (reference sequence). This CDR3 is built from 15 residues. Trimming took 4 bases from V and 6 from J, leaving 20 bases between them.

CDR3 protein: CASSRLAQSSYNEQFF. In DNA form, the CDR3 reads TGCGCCAGCAGCCGACTAGCGCAAAGCTCCTACAATGAGCAGTTCTTC. The chain is built from TRBV4-3 and TRBJ2-1, with 8 bases matching TRBD2. Germline CDR1 reads LGHNA; CDR2 reads YSLEER. The V segment lost 4 bases and the J segment 0 bases; nucleotides outside the gene matches: 5. This CDR3 spans 16 amino acids.

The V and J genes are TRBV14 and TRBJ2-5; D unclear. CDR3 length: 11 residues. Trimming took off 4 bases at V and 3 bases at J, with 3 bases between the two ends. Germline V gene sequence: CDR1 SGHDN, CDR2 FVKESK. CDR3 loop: CASSPEETQYF. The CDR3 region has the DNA TGTGCCAGCAGCCCAGAAGAGACCCAGTACTTC.

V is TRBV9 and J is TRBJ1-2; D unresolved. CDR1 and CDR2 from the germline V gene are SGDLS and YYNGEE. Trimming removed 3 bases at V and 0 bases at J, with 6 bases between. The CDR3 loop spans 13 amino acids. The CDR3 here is CASSGGTNYGYTF. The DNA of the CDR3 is TGTGCCAGCAGCGGGGGAACTAACTATGGCTACACCTTC.

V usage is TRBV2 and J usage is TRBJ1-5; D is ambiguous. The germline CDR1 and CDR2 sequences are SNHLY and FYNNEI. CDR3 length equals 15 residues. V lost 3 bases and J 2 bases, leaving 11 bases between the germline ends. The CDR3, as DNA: TGTGCCAGCAGTGAGAATAAGTTTGGCAATCAGCCCCAGCATTTT. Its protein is CASSENKFGNQPQHF.

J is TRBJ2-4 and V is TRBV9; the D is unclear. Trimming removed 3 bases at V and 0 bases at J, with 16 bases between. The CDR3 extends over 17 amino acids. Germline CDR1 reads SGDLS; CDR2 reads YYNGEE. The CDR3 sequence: CASSGRVTDLAKNIQYF. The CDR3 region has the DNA TGTGCCAGCAGCGGTAGGGTTACAGACCTAGCCAAAAACATTCAGTACTTC.

The CDR3 here is CASSELREGHEQYF. Written as DNA, the CDR3 is TGTGCCAGCAGTGAACTACGGGAAGGCCACGAGCAGTACTTC. This rearrangement joins TRBV2 to TRBJ2-7; weak D call: TRBD2 (5 bases). Trimming cost V 2 bases and J 5 bases, with 13 bases left between them. The CDR3 has 14 residues. CDR1 is SNHLY and CDR2 is FYNNEI in the germline V gene.

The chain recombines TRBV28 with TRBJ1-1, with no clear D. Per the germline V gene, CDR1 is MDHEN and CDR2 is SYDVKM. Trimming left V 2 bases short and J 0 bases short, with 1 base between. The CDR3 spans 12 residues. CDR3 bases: TGTGCCAGCAGTTTACTGAACACTGAAGCTTTCTTT. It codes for CASSLLNTEAFF.

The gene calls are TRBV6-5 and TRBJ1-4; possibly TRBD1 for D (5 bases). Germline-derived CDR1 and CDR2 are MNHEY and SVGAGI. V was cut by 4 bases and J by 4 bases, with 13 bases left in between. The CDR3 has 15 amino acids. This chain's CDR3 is CASSSGPLNNEKLFF. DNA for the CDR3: TGTGCCAGCAGTTCAGGGCCTTTAAATAATGAAAAACTGTTTTTT.

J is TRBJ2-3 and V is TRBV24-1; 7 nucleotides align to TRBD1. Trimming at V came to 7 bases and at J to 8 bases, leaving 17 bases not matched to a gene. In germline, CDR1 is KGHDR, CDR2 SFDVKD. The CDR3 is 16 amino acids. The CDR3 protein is CATSGKGGFEMVTQYF. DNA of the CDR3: TGTGCCACCAGCGGGAAAGGGGGCTTTGAAATGGTTACGCAGTATTTT.

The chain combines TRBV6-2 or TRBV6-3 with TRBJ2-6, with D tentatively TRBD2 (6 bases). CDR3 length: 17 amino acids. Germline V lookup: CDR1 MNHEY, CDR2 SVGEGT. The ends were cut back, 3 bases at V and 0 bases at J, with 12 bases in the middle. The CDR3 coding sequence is TGTGCCAGCAGTTATGGCGGGACCGTCTCTGGGGCCAACGTCCTGACTTTC. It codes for CASSYGGTVSGANVLTF.

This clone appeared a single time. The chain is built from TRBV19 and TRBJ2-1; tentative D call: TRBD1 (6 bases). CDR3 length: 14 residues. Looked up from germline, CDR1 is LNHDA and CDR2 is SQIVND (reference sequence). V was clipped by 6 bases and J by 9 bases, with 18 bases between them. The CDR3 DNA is TGTGCCAGTAGGTCCATACAGGGTACGGGTGAGCAGTTCTTC. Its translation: CASRSIQGTGEQFF.

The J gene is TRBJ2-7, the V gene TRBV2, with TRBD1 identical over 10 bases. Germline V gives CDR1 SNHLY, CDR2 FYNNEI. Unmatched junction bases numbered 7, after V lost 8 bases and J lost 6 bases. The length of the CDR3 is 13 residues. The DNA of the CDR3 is TGTGCCAGCGGGGGACAGGGGTGGGGCGAGCAGTACTTC. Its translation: CASGGQGWGEQYF.

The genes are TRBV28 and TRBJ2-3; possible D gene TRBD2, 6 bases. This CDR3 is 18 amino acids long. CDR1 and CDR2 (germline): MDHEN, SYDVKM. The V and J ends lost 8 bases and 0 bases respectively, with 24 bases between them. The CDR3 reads CASCSLASIIISTDTQYF. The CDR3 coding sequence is TGTGCCAGCTGTTCCCTAGCGTCTATAATAATAAGCACAGATACGCAGTATTTT.

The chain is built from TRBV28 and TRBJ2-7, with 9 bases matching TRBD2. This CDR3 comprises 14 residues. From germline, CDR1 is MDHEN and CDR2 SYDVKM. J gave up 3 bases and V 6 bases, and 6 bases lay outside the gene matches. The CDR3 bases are TGTGCCAGCAGCCTTAGCGGGAGAGGCTACGAGCAGTACTTC. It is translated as CASSLSGRGYEQYF.

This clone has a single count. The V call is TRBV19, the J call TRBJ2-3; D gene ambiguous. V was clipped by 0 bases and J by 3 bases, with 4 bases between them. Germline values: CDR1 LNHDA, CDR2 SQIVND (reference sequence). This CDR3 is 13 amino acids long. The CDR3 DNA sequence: TGTGCCAGTAGTATAGATGGGACAGATACGCAGTATTTT. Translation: CASSIDGTDTQYF.